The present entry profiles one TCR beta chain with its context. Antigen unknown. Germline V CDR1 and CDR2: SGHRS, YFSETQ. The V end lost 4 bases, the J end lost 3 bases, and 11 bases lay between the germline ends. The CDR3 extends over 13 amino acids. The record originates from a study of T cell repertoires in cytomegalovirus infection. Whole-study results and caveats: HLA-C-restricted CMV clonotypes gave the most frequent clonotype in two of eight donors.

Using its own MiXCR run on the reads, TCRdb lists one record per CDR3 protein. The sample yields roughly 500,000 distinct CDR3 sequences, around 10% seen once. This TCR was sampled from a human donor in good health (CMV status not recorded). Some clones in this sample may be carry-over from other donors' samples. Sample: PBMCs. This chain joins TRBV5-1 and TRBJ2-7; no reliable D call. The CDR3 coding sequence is TGCGCCAGCAGCCCTTCCGAGCTCTACGAGCAGTACTTC. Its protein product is CASSPSELYEQYF.